The source of this T cell receptor beta chain is a study of CD4 T cells in relation to SARS-CoV-2 and coronaviruses. The assay was immunoSEQ multiplex PCR, and TCRdb's table has in-frame clones only and misses some. The sample records around 15,000 clones, around 77% being singletons. Unexposed donor CD4+ T cells date from about 2011-2019, before the COVID-19 pandemic. The cells were cultured for 10 days before CD4+ T cells were isolated. As for this clone: The antigen remains unidentified.

Trimming took off 2 bases at V and 7 bases at J, with 14 bases between the two ends. Germline-derived CDR1 and CDR2 are MNHNS and SASEGT. CDR3 length: 14 amino acids. This TCR was recovered from a human donor in good health. The chain couples TRBV6-1 to TRBJ1-2; D is unclear. The sample was CD4+ T cells from PBMCs, cultured in vitro. The CDR3 DNA sequence: TGTGCCAGCAGTGAACAGTTTGGGCAACGTGGCTACACCTTC. This sequence encodes CASSEQFGQRGYTF.